A selection of T cell receptor beta chains follows, all from one sample in a study of cytomegalovirus exposure and HLA in healthy donors. TCRdb's copy holds only in-frame clones and misses some; the assay was immunoSEQ multiplex PCR. The data contain about 83,000 clones, 80% to 90% of them singletons. Sequenced input: PBMCs. These receptor sequences come from a woman in her twenties or thirties in good health and CMV-seronegative. Each CDR3 is given with its conserved first and last residue. D genes are given only for firm matches. Not every row has a clone size; where given, it reads once, few, many or a size class.

V	J	D	size	CDR3	DNA
TRBV9	TRBJ1-3	TRBD1	-	CASSVGDREFNTIYF	TGTGCCAGCAGCGTGGGGGACAGGGAGTTTAACACCATATATTTT
TRBV5-4	TRBJ2-7	TRBD1	-	CASSRRDRGAYEQYF	TGTGCCAGCAGCCGTAGGGACAGGGGGGCCTACGAGCAGTACTTC
TRBV10-2	TRBJ2-1	TRBD2	-	CASSDVAGGNEQFF	TGCGCCAGCAGTGACGTAGCGGGAGGGAATGAGCAGTTCTTC
TRBV7-8	TRBJ2-3	TRBD1	-	CASTFKPQGQGARDTQYF	TGTGCCAGCACCTTTAAACCACAGGGACAGGGGGCCCGGGATACGCAGTATTTT
TRBV27	TRBJ2-7	-	-	CASSLSEFSYEQYF	TGTGCCAGCAGTTTATCTGAGTTCTCCTACGAGCAGTACTTC
TRBV11-3	TRBJ2-4	TRBD2	once	CASSSTRGGNIQYF	TGTGCCAGCAGCTCTACCCGGGGGGGGAACATTCAGTACTTC
TRBV6-5	TRBJ1-4	TRBD1	-	CASSLGQGANEKLFF	TGTGCCAGCAGTTTGGGACAGGGGGCTAATGAAAAACTGTTTTTT
TRBV5-6	TRBJ1-5	TRBD1	-	CASQFGQDNQPQHF	TGTGCCAGCCAATTCGGACAGGACAATCAGCCCCAGCATTTT
TRBV14	TRBJ2-5	TRBD2	-	CASSHGGGTQYF	TGTGCCAGCAGCCACGGGGGGGGGACCCAGTACTTC
TRBV14	TRBJ2-7	-	few	CASSQDRRAGQYF	TGTGCCAGCAGCCAAGATCGGAGGGCAGGGCAGTACTTC
TRBV5-1	TRBJ2-7	TRBD1	-	CASSWTGPGEQYF	TGCGCCAGCAGCTGGACAGGGCCCGGCGAGCAGTACTTC
TRBV19	TRBJ1-1	-	-	CASTASLRIEAFF	TGTGCCAGCACAGCTTCCTTGCGCATTGAGGCTTTCTTT
TRBV2	TRBJ2-6	-	-	CASEREPGANVLTF	TGTGCCAGTGAGAGGGAACCTGGGGCCAACGTCCTGACTTTC
TRBV28	TRBJ1-3	-	once	CATQGFGNTIYF	TGTGCCACCCAGGGATTTGGAAACACCATATATTTT
TRBV7-2	TRBJ2-6	-	-	CASGVPRGANVLTF	TGTGCCTCGGGGGTCCCACGGGGGGCCAACGTCCTGACTTTC
TRBV14	TRBJ2-1	TRBD2	few	CASSQDFLGTSGRSSYNEQFF	TGTGCCAGCAGCCAAGATTTCCTTGGGACTAGCGGGAGGAGCTCCTACAATGAGCAGTTCTTC
TRBV9	TRBJ2-2	-	-	CASSVDSGTGELFF	TGTGCCAGCAGCGTAGATTCGGGCACCGGGGAGCTGTTTTTT
TRBV30	TRBJ2-4	TRBD1	-	CAWSGGTGGIIQYF	TGTGCCTGGAGTGGGGGGACAGGGGGTATCATTCAGTACTTC
TRBV6-5	TRBJ2-7	TRBD2	-	CASSFGLAGLYEQYF	TGTGCCAGCAGTTTCGGACTAGCGGGCCTATACGAGCAGTACTTC
TRBV7-9	TRBJ2-2	-	few	CASSVTGAGELFF	TGTGCCAGCAGCGTTACAGGTGCCGGGGAGCTGTTTTTT
TRBV28	TRBJ1-2	-	-	CASSIQGVFYGYTF	TGTGCCAGCAGTATCCAAGGGGTCTTCTATGGCTACACCTTC
TRBV6-1	TRBJ2-2	TRBD2	-	CASSEVIRTSGNQEELFF	TGTGCCAGCAGTGAAGTTATACGGACTAGCGGGAACCAGGAGGAGCTGTTTTTT
TRBV7-2	TRBJ2-3	TRBD2	few	CASSPIGTSGRAGLDTQYF	TGTGCCAGCAGCCCCATTGGGACTAGCGGGAGGGCGGGTCTCGATACGCAGTATTTT
TRBV19	TRBJ2-1	-	-	CASSYSSSYNEQFF	TGTGCCAGTAGCTACTCGAGCTCCTACAATGAGCAGTTCTTC
TRBV4-3	TRBJ2-1	TRBD2	-	CASSQEVAGSSYNEQFF	TGCGCCAGCAGCCAAGAAGTAGCGGGGAGCTCCTACAATGAGCAGTTCTTC
TRBV10-2	TRBJ2-3	TRBD1	-	CASSRDRGDTQYF	TGCGCCAGCTCCCGGGACAGGGGGGATACGCAGTATTTT
TRBV10-3	TRBJ2-7	TRBD1	-	CAISDPGTGNYEQYF	TGTGCCATCAGTGACCCCGGGACAGGCAATTACGAGCAGTACTTC
TRBV14	TRBJ2-1	-	-	CASSPARDTLSYNEQFF	TGTGCCAGCAGCCCCGCCCGGGACACCCTCTCCTACAATGAGCAGTTCTTC
TRBV28	TRBJ1-1	TRBD1	-	CASSEPRDSLEAFF	TGTGCCAGCAGTGAACCCCGGGACAGCCTAGAAGCTTTCTTT
TRBV6-6	TRBJ2-3	-	-	CASRTKQGFSTDTQYF	TGTGCCAGCAGGACGAAACAGGGTTTTAGCACAGATACGCAGTATTTT
TRBV28	TRBJ2-5	-	-	CASSLGGHISRETQYF	TGTGCCAGCAGTTTAGGGGGACACATAAGCCGAGAGACCCAGTACTTC
TRBV5-1	TRBJ2-5	TRBD2	-	CASSLVVRTSGRGTQETQYF	TGCGCCAGCAGCTTGGTGGTACGGACTAGCGGGAGGGGGACCCAAGAGACCCAGTACTTC
TRBV9	TRBJ2-7	TRBD1	-	CASSVRDREYEQYF	TGTGCCAGCAGCGTAAGGGACAGGGAATACGAGCAGTACTTC
TRBV4-1	TRBJ2-5	TRBD2	-	CASSQEGPSGRYLVETQYF	TGCGCCAGCAGCCAAGAAGGTCCTAGCGGGAGGTATTTGGTAGAGACCCAGTACTTC
TRBV7-3	TRBJ2-3	TRBD2	-	CASTEGASGSADTQYF	TGTGCCAGCACCGAAGGGGCTAGCGGGAGCGCAGATACGCAGTATTTT
TRBV7-9	TRBJ2-1	TRBD2	-	CASSLVAGVGEQFF	TGTGCCAGCAGCTTAGTGGCGGGAGTTGGGGAGCAGTTCTTC
TRBV9	TRBJ2-1	-	-	CASSVAPQLRDREQFF	TGTGCCAGCAGCGTAGCCCCTCAGTTACGGGATCGGGAGCAGTTCTTC
TRBV5-4	TRBJ2-7	TRBD1	-	CASSSDRDPEQYF	TGTGCCAGCAGCTCCGACAGGGACCCCGAGCAGTACTTC
TRBV19	TRBJ1-4	-	-	CASSILNPTNEKLFF	TGTGCCAGTAGTATCCTAAACCCAACTAATGAAAAACTGTTTTTT
TRBV7-9	TRBJ1-1	-	-	CASSLDTHGVGAEAFF	TGTGCCAGCAGCTTAGACACCCACGGGGTCGGCGCTGAAGCTTTCTTT
TRBV25-1	TRBJ1-4	TRBD1	once	CASSTTPGGSEKLFF	TGTGCCAGCAGTACAACCCCAGGGGGGAGTGAAAAACTGTTTTTT
TRBV21-1	TRBJ2-2	-	-	CASSHIAGTSGPITANTGELFF	TGTGCCAGCAGCCACATTGCCGGGACTAGCGGACCCATCACCGCGAACACCGGGGAGCTGTTTTTT
TRBV2	TRBJ1-4	TRBD1	-	CASSEGQGTGNEKLFF	TGTGCCAGCAGTGAAGGGCAGGGGACAGGAAATGAAAAACTGTTTTTT
TRBV6-1	TRBJ1-1	-	-	CASRAAAGTEAFF	TGTGCCAGCAGAGCGGCCGCGGGCACTGAAGCTTTCTTT
TRBV7-3	TRBJ2-3	-	-	CASSLFPHDTQYF	TGTGCCAGCAGCTTATTTCCCCATGATACGCAGTATTTT
TRBV19	TRBJ2-7	TRBD1	-	CASTPGTGTFYEQYF	TGTGCCAGCACCCCCGGGACAGGGACCTTCTACGAGCAGTACTTC
TRBV7-8	TRBJ2-2	TRBD2	-	CASSPTSANTGELFF	TGTGCCAGCAGCCCGACTAGCGCGAACACCGGGGAGCTGTTTTTT
TRBV9	TRBJ2-7	TRBD2	-	CASSVEAGAFSGQYF	TGTGCCAGCAGCGTAGAAGCGGGGGCGTTTAGTGGGCAGTACTTC
TRBV6-1	TRBJ1-1	-	-	CASTLTTGPTEAFF	TGTGCCAGCACGTTAACGACAGGCCCCACTGAAGCTTTCTTT
TRBV5-4	TRBJ1-2	TRBD1	-	CASSFSDREPGYTF	TGTGCCAGCAGCTTTTCGGACAGGGAACCTGGCTACACCTTC
TRBV5-1	TRBJ2-3	TRBD2	few	CASSLAASGYADTQYF	TGCGCCAGCAGCTTGGCTGCTAGCGGGTACGCAGATACGCAGTATTTT
TRBV27	TRBJ1-1	-	-	CASRGRLGGNTEAFF	TGTGCCAGCAGGGGGCGCTTGGGCGGGAACACTGAAGCTTTCTTT
TRBV19	TRBJ2-7	-	-	CASSGLTGTEAYEQYF	TGTGCCAGTAGTGGCTTGACCGGGACTGAAGCCTACGAGCAGTACTTC
TRBV7-2	TRBJ2-3	TRBD2	-	CASSNRLAGGTDTQYF	TGTGCCAGCAGCAATCGACTAGCGGGAGGGACAGATACGCAGTATTTT
TRBV7-3	TRBJ2-1	-	few	CSSSLRGGQEAYNEQFF	TGTTCCAGCAGCTTAAGGGGAGGACAGGAGGCCTACAATGAGCAGTTCTTC